This passage covers 2 T cell receptor beta chains from one sample sequenced in a study of Ad26.COV2.S vaccination and SARS-CoV-2 variants. The data were produced by immunoSEQ multiplex PCR, yet TCRdb's version contains in-frame clones alone and is incomplete. This sample has more than 300,000 clones; around 83% occur once, and the top ten carry less than 2%. Stated treatment: some 20 received Ad26.COV2.S at low or high dose, single or two shots; a few received placebo; per-sample allocation not given. Specimens were obtained on day 63 following the first vaccine or placebo injection. The sample was peripheral blood, taken in a trial of Ad26.COV2.S vaccine versus placebo. The receptors derive from a person aged 18-65 years who received the Ad26.COV2.S COVID-19 vaccine or a placebo.

This CDR3 reads CASSYGLARNADNEQFF. DNA of the CDR3: TGTGCCAGCAGTTATGGACTAGCGCGGAATGCTGACAATGAGCAGTTCTTC. This chain joins TRBV6-2 or TRBV6-3 and TRBJ2-1; 9 positions agree with TRBD2. The V gene's germline CDR1 is MNHEY and CDR2 SVGEGT. V was pared by 3 bases and J by 5 bases, with 11 bases of the junction left unmatched. The CDR3 is 17 residues long.

V is TRBV28 and J is TRBJ1-1, with TRBD1 as a possible D gene (5 bases). V lost 4 bases and J 6 bases, leaving 12 bases between the germline ends. The CDR3 sequence is 13 residues long. Germline V gene sequence: CDR1 MDHEN, CDR2 SYDVKM. The CDR3 loop is CASSSPGFPEAFF. The CDR3 region has the DNA TGTGCCAGCAGTTCCCCAGGGTTTCCTGAAGCTTTCTTT.